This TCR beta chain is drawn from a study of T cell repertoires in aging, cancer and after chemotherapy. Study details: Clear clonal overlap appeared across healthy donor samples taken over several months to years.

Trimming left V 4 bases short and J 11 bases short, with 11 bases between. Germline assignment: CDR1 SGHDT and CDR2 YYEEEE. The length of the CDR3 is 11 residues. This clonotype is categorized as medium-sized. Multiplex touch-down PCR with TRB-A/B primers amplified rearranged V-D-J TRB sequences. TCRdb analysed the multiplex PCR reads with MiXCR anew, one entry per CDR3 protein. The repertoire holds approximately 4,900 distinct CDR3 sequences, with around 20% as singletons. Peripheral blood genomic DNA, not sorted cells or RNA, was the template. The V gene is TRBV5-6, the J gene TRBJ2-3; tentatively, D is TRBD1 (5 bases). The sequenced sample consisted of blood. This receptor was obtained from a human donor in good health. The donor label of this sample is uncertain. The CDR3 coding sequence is TGTGCCAGCAGCCTTACAGGTGTGCAGTATTTT. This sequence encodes CASSLTGVQYF. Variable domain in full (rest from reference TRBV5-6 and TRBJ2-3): DAGVTQSPTHLIKTRGQQVTLRCSPKSGHDTVSWYQQALGQGPQFIFQYYEEEERQRGNFPDRFSGHQFPNYSSELNVNALLLGDSALYLCASSLTGVQYFGPGTRLTVL.